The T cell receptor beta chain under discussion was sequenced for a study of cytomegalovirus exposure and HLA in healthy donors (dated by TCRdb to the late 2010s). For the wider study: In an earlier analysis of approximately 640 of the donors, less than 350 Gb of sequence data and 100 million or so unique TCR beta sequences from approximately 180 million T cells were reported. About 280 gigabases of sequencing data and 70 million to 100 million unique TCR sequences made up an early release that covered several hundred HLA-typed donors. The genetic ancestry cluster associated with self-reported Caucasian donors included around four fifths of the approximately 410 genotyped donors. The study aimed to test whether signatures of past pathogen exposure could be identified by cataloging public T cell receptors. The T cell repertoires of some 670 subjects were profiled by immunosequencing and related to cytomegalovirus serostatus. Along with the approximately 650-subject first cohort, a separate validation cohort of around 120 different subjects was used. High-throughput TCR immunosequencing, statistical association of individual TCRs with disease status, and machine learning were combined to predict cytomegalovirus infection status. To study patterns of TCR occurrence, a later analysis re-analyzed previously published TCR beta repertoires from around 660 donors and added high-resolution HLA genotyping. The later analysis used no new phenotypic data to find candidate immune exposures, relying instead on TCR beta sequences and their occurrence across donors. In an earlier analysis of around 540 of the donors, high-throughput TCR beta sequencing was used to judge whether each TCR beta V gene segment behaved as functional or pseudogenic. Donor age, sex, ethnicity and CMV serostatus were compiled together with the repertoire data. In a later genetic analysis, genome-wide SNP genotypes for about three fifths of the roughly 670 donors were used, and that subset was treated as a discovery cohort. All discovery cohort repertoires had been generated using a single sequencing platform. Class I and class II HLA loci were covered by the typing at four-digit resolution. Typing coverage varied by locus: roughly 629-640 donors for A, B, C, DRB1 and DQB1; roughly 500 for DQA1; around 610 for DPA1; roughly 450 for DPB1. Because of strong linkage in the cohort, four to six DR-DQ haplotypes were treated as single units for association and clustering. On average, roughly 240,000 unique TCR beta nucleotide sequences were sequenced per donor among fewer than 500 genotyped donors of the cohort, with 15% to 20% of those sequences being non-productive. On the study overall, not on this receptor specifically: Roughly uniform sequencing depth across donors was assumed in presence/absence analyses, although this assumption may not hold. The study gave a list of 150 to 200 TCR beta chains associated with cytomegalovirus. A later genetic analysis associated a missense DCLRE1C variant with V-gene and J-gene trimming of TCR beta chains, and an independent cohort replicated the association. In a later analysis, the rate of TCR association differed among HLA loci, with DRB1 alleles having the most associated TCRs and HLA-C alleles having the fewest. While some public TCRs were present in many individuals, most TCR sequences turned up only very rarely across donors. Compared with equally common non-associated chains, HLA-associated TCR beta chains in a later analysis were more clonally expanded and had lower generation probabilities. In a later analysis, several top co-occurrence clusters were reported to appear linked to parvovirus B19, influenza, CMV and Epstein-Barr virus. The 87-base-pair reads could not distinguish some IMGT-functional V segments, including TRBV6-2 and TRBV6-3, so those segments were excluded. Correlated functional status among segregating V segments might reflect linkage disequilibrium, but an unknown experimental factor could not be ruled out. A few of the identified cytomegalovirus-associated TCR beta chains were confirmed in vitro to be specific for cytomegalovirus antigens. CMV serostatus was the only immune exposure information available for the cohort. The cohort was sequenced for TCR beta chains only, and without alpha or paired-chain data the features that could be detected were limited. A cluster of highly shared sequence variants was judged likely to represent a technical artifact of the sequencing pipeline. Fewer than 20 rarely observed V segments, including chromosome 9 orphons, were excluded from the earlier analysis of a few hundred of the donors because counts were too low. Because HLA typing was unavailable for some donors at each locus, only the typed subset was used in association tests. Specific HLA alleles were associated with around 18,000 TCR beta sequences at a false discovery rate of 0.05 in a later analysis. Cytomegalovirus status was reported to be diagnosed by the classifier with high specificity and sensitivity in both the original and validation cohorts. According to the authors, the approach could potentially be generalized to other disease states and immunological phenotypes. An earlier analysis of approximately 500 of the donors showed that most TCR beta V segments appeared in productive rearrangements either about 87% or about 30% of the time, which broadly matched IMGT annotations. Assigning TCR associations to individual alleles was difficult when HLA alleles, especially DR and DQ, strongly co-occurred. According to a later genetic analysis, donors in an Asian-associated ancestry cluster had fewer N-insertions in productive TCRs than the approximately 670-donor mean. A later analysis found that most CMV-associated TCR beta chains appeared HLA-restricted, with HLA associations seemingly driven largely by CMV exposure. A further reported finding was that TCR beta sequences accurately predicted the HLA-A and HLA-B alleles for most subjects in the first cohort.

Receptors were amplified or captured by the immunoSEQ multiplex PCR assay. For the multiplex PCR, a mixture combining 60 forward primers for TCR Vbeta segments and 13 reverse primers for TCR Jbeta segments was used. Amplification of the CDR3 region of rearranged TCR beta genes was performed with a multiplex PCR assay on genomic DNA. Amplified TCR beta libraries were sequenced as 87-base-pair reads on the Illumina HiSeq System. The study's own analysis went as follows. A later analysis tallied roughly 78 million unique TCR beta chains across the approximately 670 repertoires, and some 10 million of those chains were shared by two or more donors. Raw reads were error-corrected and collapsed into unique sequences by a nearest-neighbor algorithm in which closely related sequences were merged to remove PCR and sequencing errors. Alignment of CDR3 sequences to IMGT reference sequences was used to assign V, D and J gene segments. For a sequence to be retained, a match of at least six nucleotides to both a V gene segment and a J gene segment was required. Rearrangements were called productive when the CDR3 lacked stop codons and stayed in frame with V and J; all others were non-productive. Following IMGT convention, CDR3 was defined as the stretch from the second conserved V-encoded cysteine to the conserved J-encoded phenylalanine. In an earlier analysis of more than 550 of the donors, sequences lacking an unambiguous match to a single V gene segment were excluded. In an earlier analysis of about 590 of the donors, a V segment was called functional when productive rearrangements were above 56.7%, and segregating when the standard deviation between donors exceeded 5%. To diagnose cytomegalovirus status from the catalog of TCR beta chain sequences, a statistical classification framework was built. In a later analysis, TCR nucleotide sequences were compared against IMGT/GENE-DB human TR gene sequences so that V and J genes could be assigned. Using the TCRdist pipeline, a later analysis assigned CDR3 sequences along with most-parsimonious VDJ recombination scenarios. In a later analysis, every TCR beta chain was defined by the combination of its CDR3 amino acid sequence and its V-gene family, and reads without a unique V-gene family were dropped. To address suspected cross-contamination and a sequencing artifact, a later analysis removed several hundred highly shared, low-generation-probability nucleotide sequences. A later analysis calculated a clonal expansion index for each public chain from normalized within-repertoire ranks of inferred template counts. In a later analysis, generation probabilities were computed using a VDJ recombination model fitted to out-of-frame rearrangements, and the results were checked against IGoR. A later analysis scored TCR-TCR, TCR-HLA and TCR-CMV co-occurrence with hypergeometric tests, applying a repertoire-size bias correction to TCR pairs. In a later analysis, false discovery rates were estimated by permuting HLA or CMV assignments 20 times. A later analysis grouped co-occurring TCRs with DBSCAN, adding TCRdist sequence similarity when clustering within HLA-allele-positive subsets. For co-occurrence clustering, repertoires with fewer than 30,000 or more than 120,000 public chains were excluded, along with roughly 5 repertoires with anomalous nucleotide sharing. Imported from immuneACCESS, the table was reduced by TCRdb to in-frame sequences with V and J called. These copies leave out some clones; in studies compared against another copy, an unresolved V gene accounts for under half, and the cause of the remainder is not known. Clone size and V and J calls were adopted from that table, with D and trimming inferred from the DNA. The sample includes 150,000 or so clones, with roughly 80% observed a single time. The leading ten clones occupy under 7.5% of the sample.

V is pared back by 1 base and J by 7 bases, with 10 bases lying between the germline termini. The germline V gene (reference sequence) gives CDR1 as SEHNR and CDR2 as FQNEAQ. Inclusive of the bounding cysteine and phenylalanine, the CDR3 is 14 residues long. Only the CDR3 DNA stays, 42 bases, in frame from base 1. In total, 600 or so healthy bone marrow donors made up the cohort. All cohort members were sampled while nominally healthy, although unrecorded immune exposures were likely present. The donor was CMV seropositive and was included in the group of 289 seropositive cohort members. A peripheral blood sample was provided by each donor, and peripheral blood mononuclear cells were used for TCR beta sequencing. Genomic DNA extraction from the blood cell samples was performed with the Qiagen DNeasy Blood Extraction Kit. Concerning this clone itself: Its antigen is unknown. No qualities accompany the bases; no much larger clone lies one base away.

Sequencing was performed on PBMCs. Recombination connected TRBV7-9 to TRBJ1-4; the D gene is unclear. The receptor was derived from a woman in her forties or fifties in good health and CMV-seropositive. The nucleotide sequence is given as TGTGCCAGCAGCTTAGGAGGTCTCGGTGAAAAACTGTTTTTT. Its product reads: CASSLGGLGEKLFF.